What follows is one T cell receptor (beta chain) and its context. What it recognizes is unknown. These data come from a study of beta chain features in type 1 diabetes. The investigators reverse transcribed all of the isolated RNA, so they sequenced expressed TCRB transcripts. Profiled with immunoSEQ multiplex PCR; TCRdb holds only in-frame clones, not every one. The table has about 260,000 clones, just over 20% seen once. This CDR3 is 17 amino acids long. Germline CDR1 and CDR2: LGHNA and YNFKEQ. The ends were cut back, 4 bases at V and 0 bases at J, with 13 bases in the middle. Study findings and constraints: Moderate but significant shortening of TCRB CDR3s was recorded in all four CD4+ subsets from Type 1 diabetes patients.

Sequences were obtained from naive CD4+ T cells from blood. The source is a woman between 40 and 50 years old with type 1 diabetes. The chain joins TRBV4-2 to TRBJ2-6, with D perhaps matching TRBD1 (5 bases). The CDR3 DNA is TGTGCCAGCAGCCCCGATGGGGCCAACTCTGGGGCCAACGTCCTGACTTTC. Its protein is CASSPDGANSGANVLTF.